This T cell receptor (beta chain) emerged from a study of blood T cell repertoires in COVID-19. Study-level information: COVID-19 samples collected from the United States, Italy and Spain covered acute and convalescent phases.

Methods used by the authors: Estimates of nucleated cell counts were drawn from the amplification of reference gene primers. Method: immunoSEQ multiplex PCR; TCRdb's copy keeps in-frame clones and lacks some. V and J calls and clone size are given by that table; D and trimming were obtained from the DNA. The data show about 330,000 clones, about 90% seen once. Across roughly 25 US areas, participants ranged in age from about 18 to 90 years. Categorization into cohorts depended on clinical history that participants reported. This clonotype was obtained from a woman in her twenties or thirties who had recovered from COVID-19. Specimen: PBMCs or T cells enriched from blood (not recorded which).

The CDR3 nucleotides are TGCGCCAGGCGGCAAACAGGGGGTTGGTCACCCCTCCACTTT. Its protein product is CARRQTGGWSPLHF. The chain carries TRBV23-1 and TRBJ1-6, with 8 bases fitting TRBD1. TRBV23-1 is noted as an ORF with a role that remains uncertain. This CDR3 comprises 14 residues. V was pared by 9 bases and J by 10 bases, with 11 bases of the junction left unmatched.